The clone carrying this T cell receptor beta chain was observed a few times. As yet, its antigen is unknown. The sample belongs to a study of T cell repertoires in cytomegalovirus infection. Study at large: HLA-C-restricted CMV epitopes, recently identified, and well-studied HLA-B-restricted ones were used by the study. Findings and limits, study-wide: HLA-C-restricted CMV clonotypes gave the most frequent clonotype in two of eight donors.

TCRdb called the reads again in MiXCR, with one record for every CDR3 protein. The sample consists of about 740,000 distinct CDR3 sequences, around 35% of them appearing once. The CDR3 is 16 residues long. Losses at the gene ends were 5 bases for V and 6 bases for J; bases not matched to a gene: 9. CDR1 and CDR2 (germline): SGHAT, FQNNGV. The chain combines TRBV11-2 with TRBJ1-6, with 8 bases matching TRBD1. This receptor was identified in a human donor in good health (CMV status not recorded). Some clones in this sample may be carry-over from other donors' samples. Sequencing used cultured PBMCs, obtained from culture after CMV antigen stimulation. Here the CDR3 reads CASSPRRTGSNSPLHF. CDR3 coding DNA: TGTGCCAGCAGCCCCCGACGGACAGGGAGTAATTCACCCCTCCACTTT.